What follows describes a single T cell receptor beta chain. These data belong to a study of T cell responses to AZD1222 COVID-19 vaccine. Measured with immunoSEQ multiplex PCR; TCRdb has only the in-frame clones, and not every one. The data contain some 150,000 clones, around 91% of them seen just once; the ten biggest clones take up around 5.2%. V dropped 0 bases and J dropped 6; count of bases not matched to a gene: 9. Germline V lookup: CDR1 SGHRS, CDR2 YFSETQ. The CDR3 is 17 residues long. The origin of this receptor is an adult in good health. The starting material was peripheral blood, obtained on day 0 of AZD1222 vaccination. The chain recombines TRBV5-1 with TRBJ2-3; 11 bases fit TRBD2. CDR3 sequence reads: CASSLAGGLAAEDTQYF. The CDR3 DNA follows: TGCGCCAGCAGCTTGGCCGGGGGACTAGCGGCAGAGGATACGCAGTATTTT. Based on the CDR3 plus reference TRBV5-1 and TRBJ2-3, the full variable domain is KAGVTQTPRYLIKTRGQQVTLSCSPISGHRSVSWYQQTPGQGLQFLFEYFSETQRNKGNFPGRFSGRQFSNSRSEMNVSTLELGDSALYLCASSLAGGLAAEDTQYFGPGTRLTVL.